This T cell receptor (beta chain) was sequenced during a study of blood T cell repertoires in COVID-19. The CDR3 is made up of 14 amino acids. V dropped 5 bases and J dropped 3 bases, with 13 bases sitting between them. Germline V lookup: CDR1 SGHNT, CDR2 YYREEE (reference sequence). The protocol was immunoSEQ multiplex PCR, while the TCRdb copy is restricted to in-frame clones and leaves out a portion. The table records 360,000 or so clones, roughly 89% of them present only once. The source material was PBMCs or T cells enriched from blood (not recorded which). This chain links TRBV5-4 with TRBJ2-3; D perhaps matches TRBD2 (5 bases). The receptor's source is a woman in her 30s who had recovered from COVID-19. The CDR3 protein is CASSLAPGTDTQYF. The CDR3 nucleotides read TGTGCCAGCAGTTTAGCCCCGGGGACAGATACGCAGTATTTT.